Listed below are T cell receptor beta chains from one sample, sequenced in a study of T cell responses to AZD1222 COVID-19 vaccine. Generated by immunoSEQ multiplex PCR, the TCRdb table keeps only in-frame clones and is missing some. The sample holds more than 50,000 clones, 75% to 85% seen once. The starting material was peripheral blood, obtained on day 0 of MenACWY control vaccination. Source of these receptors: an adult in good health. Each CDR3 is given with its conserved first and last residue. The D gene is left open where the match is weak. Expanded clones are given a class, and other clones once, few, many or no size at all.

d_gene,v_gene,j_gene,abundance,CDR3nt,CDR3aa
NA,TRBV2,TRBJ2-7,few,TGTGCCAGCAGGCCTTCGGCGTTATCATCCTCCTACGAGCAGTACTTC,CASRPSALSSSYEQYF
NA,TRBV9,TRBJ2-3,few,TGTGCCAGCAGCGTAACGGGAAACCCAGATACGCAGTATTTT,CASSVTGNPDTQYF
TRBD2,TRBV18,TRBJ2-7,NA,TGTGCCAGCTCCCCAACCGGTCTAGCGGGAGCGTACGAGCAGTACTTC,CASSPTGLAGAYEQYF
TRBD2,TRBV5-1,TRBJ2-1,NA,TGCGCCAGCAGCTTGGGGACTAGCGACAATGAGCAGTTCTTC,CASSLGTSDNEQFF
NA,TRBV12-3/TRBV12-4,TRBJ1-2,NA,TGTGCCAGCAGTCTCACCCCCGGGGGCTACACCTTC,CASSLTPGGYTF
NA,TRBV4-1,TRBJ1-5,once,TGCGCCAGCAGCCAAGTTTTGGGGGGGGATCAGCCCCAGCATTTT,CASSQVLGGDQPQHF
NA,TRBV7-9,TRBJ1-2,few,TGTGCCAGCAGCTTAGCAGGGAACTATGGCTACACCTTC,CASSLAGNYGYTF
TRBD1,TRBV28,TRBJ2-7,NA,TGTGCCAGCAGTTTATTGAACAGGGGGATAAGCGAGCAGTACTTC,CASSLLNRGISEQYF
NA,TRBV7-9,TRBJ1-6,NA,TGTGCCAGCAGCTTTACAGGGCAGGGAGGGTCACCCCTCCACTTT,CASSFTGQGGSPLHF
TRBD1,TRBV19,TRBJ2-3,NA,TGTGCCAGTAGTAGAACCGGGACAGGGACAGATACGCAGTATTTT,CASSRTGTGTDTQYF
NA,TRBV27,TRBJ2-5,NA,TGTGCCAGCAGTCCAACGCCCGGGGGCGTCTTCAATCAAGAGACCCAGTACTTC,CASSPTPGGVFNQETQYF
NA,TRBV20-1,TRBJ1-6,NA,TGCAGTGCTAGTCCCCAGGGAGACTCACCCCTCCACTTT,CSASPQGDSPLHF
NA,TRBV18,TRBJ1-5,NA,TGTGCCAGCTCGCCGGGACAAAGCAATCAGCCCCAGCATTTT,CASSPGQSNQPQHF
NA,TRBV30,TRBJ1-6,NA,TGTGCCTGGAGGTCCCTCAATTCACCCCTCCACTTT,CAWRSLNSPLHF
TRBD1,TRBV7-9,TRBJ2-1,NA,TGTGCCAGCAGCCTAGGACAGGGGGGTAGAAATGAGCAGTTCTTC,CASSLGQGGRNEQFF
NA,TRBV11-2,TRBJ2-1,NA,TGTGCCAGCAGCTTGTGGGGACCCTACAATGAGCAGTTCTTC,CASSLWGPYNEQFF
TRBD1,TRBV29-1,TRBJ1-1,NA,TGCAGCGTTGAAGGTACAGGGGGAGGGGGCACTGAAGCTTTCTTT,CSVEGTGGGGTEAFF
TRBD1,TRBV6-1,TRBJ2-5,few,TGTGCCAGCAGTGAAAACTCAGTTCCGACAGGGGTGGGTTTAGAGACCCAGTACTTC,CASSENSVPTGVGLETQYF
TRBD1,TRBV2,TRBJ1-6,NA,TGTGCCAGCCGGGACAGGGTTGGTAGTTCACCCCTCCACTTT,CASRDRVGSSPLHF
NA,TRBV28,TRBJ2-2,few,TGTGCCAACCCGAATCTCAACACCGGGGAGCTGTTTTTT,CANPNLNTGELFF
NA,TRBV30,TRBJ1-1,NA,TGTGCCTGGAGTTATCAGAGGAACACTGAAGCTTTCTTT,CAWSYQRNTEAFF
NA,TRBV9,TRBJ2-5,NA,TGTGCCAGCAGCGTAGGTTTACAGGGTGCGGAGACCCAGTACTTC,CASSVGLQGAETQYF
TRBD1,TRBV18,TRBJ2-3,NA,TGTGCCAGCTCACCTCGGGACAGGCTCACAGATACGCAGTATTTT,CASSPRDRLTDTQYF
TRBD2,TRBV7-8,TRBJ2-1,NA,TGTGCCAGCAGCTTAAGCGGGAGGTCTTTCGGCAATGAGCAGTTCTTC,CASSLSGRSFGNEQFF
TRBD1,TRBV5-5,TRBJ2-6,NA,TGTGCCAGCAGCTTGGGCACAGGGGCTGGGGCCAACGTCCTGACTTTC,CASSLGTGAGANVLTF